A single sample is the source of the 14 T cell receptor beta chains below, sequenced in a study of blood T cells in healthy people across ages. Next came a second PCR, run for about 7 to 12 cycles, which used a sample-barcoded 5' primer along with a J-beta primer mix. Each CDR3 protein is one row after TCRdb ran MiXCR on the 5' RACE reads. The sample carries about 800,000 distinct CDR3 sequences, 20% to 30% recorded once. This sample was also put to use in a study of T cells of mothers and their children.

Material: blood. The source is a boy aged 5 to 17 in good health.

The chain recombines TRBV23-1 with TRBJ1-2; D unclear. TRBV23-1 belongs to the ORF category, with a function that is uncertain. The V end was cut by 3 bases, the J end by 4 bases, with 9 bases between. This CDR3 spans 13 amino acids. The CDR3 here is CASSHLGPYGYTF. For the CDR3, the DNA is TGCGCCAGCAGTCACTTAGGACCCTATGGCTACACCTTC.

The chain employs TRBV20-1 and TRBJ1-2; the D is unclear. This CDR3 has 15 amino acids. V gave up 3 bases and J gave up 6 bases, with 20 bases separating them. Germline CDR1 reads DFQATT; CDR2 reads SNEGSKA (reference sequence). CDR3 sequence reads: CSARNASGGGHGYTF. The CDR3 nucleotides are TGCAGTGCTAGGAACGCTAGTGGAGGAGGCCATGGCTACACCTTC.

In its sample, this clonotype was seen a few times. Germline and junction disagree at one end, which may indicate a read error. V and J are TRBV9 and TRBJ2-3; no firm D call. The length of the CDR3 is 12 residues. Per germline, CDR1 SGDLS and CDR2 YYNGEE. CDR3 in amino acids: CANSTYTDTQYF. The CDR3, as DNA: TGTGCCAACAGCACTTACACAGATACGCAGTATTTT.

This clonotype was observed at least ten times. V usage is TRBV3-1 and J usage is TRBJ2-5, with D unresolved. The J call is uncertain, as TRBJ2-7 better fits the DNA end. CDR1 is LGHDT and CDR2 is YNNKEL in the germline V gene (reference sequence). This CDR3 contains 11 residues. The CDR3 DNA follows: TGTGCCAGCAGCCAAAGAGACGAGCAGTACTTC. Amino acids: CASSQRDEQYF.

This clonotype was seen a few times. The chain employs TRBV28 and TRBJ2-7, with D uncertain. This CDR3 has 17 residues. V shed 8 bases and J shed 3 bases, with 26 bases lying between them. Germline V CDR1 and CDR2: MDHEN, SYDVKM. CDR3 sequence: CASVGRSNTLPYYEQYF. The CDR3 bases are TGTGCCAGCGTTGGCAGGTCCAACACCTTGCCTTACTACGAGCAGTACTTC.

This clonotype appeared many times. The rearrangement joins TRBV11-2 to TRBJ2-5; 7 positions match TRBD2. CDR1 is SGHAT, CDR2 FQNNGV, per germline. CDR3 length equals 16 residues. V was clipped by 4 bases and J by 3 bases; unmatched bases: 11. CDR3 DNA: TGTGCCAGCAGCTCCCGCAGGGCTAGCGGAAAAGAGACCCAGTACTTC. It specifies CASSSRRASGKETQYF.

Worth noting for this clonotype: At one end the junction does not follow the germline gene, possibly because of a read error. The chain joins TRBV29-1 to TRBJ1-2, with TRBD1 matching 12 bases. Germline values: CDR1 SQVTM, CDR2 ANQGSEA. The CDR3 covers 15 residues. The CDR3 here is CSVEDWGQGADGYTF. In nucleotides, the CDR3 is TGCAGCGTCGAAGATTGGGGACAGGGGGCGGATGGCTACACCTTC.

V usage is TRBV28 and J usage is TRBJ2-5; 8 bases agree with TRBD2. Germline V lookup: CDR1 MDHEN, CDR2 SYDVKM. The V segment lost 5 bases and the J segment 3 bases; nucleotides outside the gene matches: 11. The CDR3 consists of 16 residues. The chain's CDR3 is CASSLYYTSGKETQYF. The CDR3 DNA reads as TGTGCCAGCAGTCTGTACTACACTAGCGGAAAAGAGACCCAGTACTTC.

This chain connects TRBV7-9 to TRBJ2-3; D is unclear. The CDR3 is made up of 10 amino acids. Germline V gene data show CDR1 as SEHNR and CDR2 as FQNEAQ (reference sequence). Deletions cut 6 bases from V and 9 bases from J, with 7 bases between. The CDR3 sequence is CASRATTQYF. The CDR3 bases are TGTGCCAGCAGGGCTACGACGCAGTATTTT.

The V and J genes are TRBV20-1 and TRBJ2-2; D gene uncertain. There are 11 residues in the CDR3. Germline CDR1 reads DFQATT; CDR2 reads SNEGSKA (reference sequence). V was shortened by 2 bases and J by 10 bases, with 8 bases between the two germline ends. The CDR3 DNA follows: TGCAGTGCTAGACTCTACCCGGAGCTGTTTTTT. Protein sequence: CSARLYPELFF.

This chain links TRBV11-2 with TRBJ2-2; D is unresolved. CDR3 length equals 11 residues. V was pared by 2 bases and J by 9 bases, with 4 bases between. The germline V gene encodes CDR1 SGHAT and CDR2 FQNNGV. The CDR3 region has the DNA TGTGCCAGCAGCTTAATTAGGGAGCTGTTTTTT. It encodes CASSLIRELFF.

This chain uses TRBV4-2 with TRBJ1-2; 7 nucleotides agree with TRBD1. Losses at the gene ends were 4 bases for V and 5 bases for J; bases not matched to a gene: 4. The germline gives CDR1 LGHNA, CDR2 YNFKEQ. The CDR3 consists of 13 residues. CDR3 sequence reads: CASSRGTVYGYTF. The CDR3 DNA is TGTGCCAGCAGCCGAGGGACAGTATATGGCTACACCTTC.

The chain employs TRBV28 and TRBJ1-6, with TRBD1 matching over 7 bases. This CDR3 is 15 amino acids long. The ends lost 5 bases at V and 12 bases at J; junction bases unmatched: 13. The germline gives CDR1 MDHEN, CDR2 SYDVKM. CDR3 DNA sequence: TGTGCCAGCAGTAAGTGGGACAGCCCCGTCCTACCCCTCCACTTT. This translates into CASSKWDSPVLPLHF.

The rearrangement links TRBV2 to TRBJ2-5; TRBD2 is a possible D gene (6 bases). Deletions cut 4 bases from V and 4 bases from J, with 22 bases between. This CDR3 comprises 17 residues. CDR1 is SNHLY and CDR2 is FYNNEI in the germline V gene. CDR3 sequence: CASSAPREWVIIETQYF. The CDR3, as DNA: TGTGCCAGCAGTGCCCCACGGGAGTGGGTAATCATAGAGACCCAGTACTTC. The complete variable domain, with remaining parts taken from reference TRBV2 and TRBJ2-5, reads EPEVTQTPSHQVTQMGQEVILRCVPISNHLYFYWYRQILGQKVEFLVSFYNNEISEKSEIFDDQFSVERPDGSNFTLKIRSTKLEDSAMYFCASSAPREWVIIETQYFGPGTRLLVL.